This T cell receptor beta chain was identified during a study of T cells in Graves' hyperthyroidism and ophthalmopathy. It was RNA transcripts that yielded the amplified TCR beta CDR3 regions. The HTBI primer set served for first-round RT-PCR of the TCR CDR3. TCRdb independently ran MiXCR on the multiplex PCR reads; one entry per CDR3 protein. The sample lists 350,000 to 400,000 distinct CDR3 sequences, roughly 19% occurring once. The ends were cut back, 6 bases at V and 3 bases at J, with 20 bases in the middle. The CDR3 length is 16 residues. What was sequenced was blood. This chain joins TRBV12-3 or TRBV12-4 and TRBJ1-1; D gene ambiguous. The TCR sequence derives from a woman aged 18-29 years with Graves' hyperthyroidism. The CDR3 here is CASRAKFVPSHTEAFF. The DNA of the CDR3 is TGTGCCAGCAGGGCGAAATTCGTGCCGTCCCACACTGAAGCTTTCTTT.